Below, 10 T cell receptor beta chains from the same sample are listed, as sequenced in a study of graft-versus-host responses after intestinal transplantation. Clones were read by immunoSEQ multiplex PCR, and TCRdb kept only the in-frame ones, dropping some. The data contain 70,000 to 95,000 clones, approximately 92% of them singletons. No antigen has been assigned to these receptors. Here the sequenced sample was unstimulated CD8+ T cells sorted from spleen or lymph node cells, taken before transplant. These receptor sequences come from a human donor who was the organ donor for an intestinal transplant.

This clone was seen a single time. The chain recombines TRBV7-9 with TRBJ2-6; D remains ambiguous. Germline V gene sequence: CDR1 SEHNR, CDR2 FQNEAQ (reference sequence). Trimming shortened V by 5 bases and J by 0 bases, and 8 bases separated the two germline ends. CDR3 length equals 15 residues. CDR3 nucleotide sequence: TGTGCCAGCAGCCTTAGAAGCTCTGGGGCCAACGTCCTGACTTTC. As protein: CASSLRSSGANVLTF.

This sequence joins TRBV4-2 and TRBJ2-7; D might be TRBD1 (6 bases). CDR3 length: 16 amino acids. The V gene lost 3 bases and the J gene lost 7 bases, with 22 bases spanning the gap. In germline, CDR1 is LGHNA, CDR2 YNFKEQ. In nucleotides, the CDR3 is TGTGCCAGCAGCCAGAGAGTGACAGGACTCCCGGGAGAGCAGTACTTC. It yields the protein CASSQRVTGLPGEQYF.

The gene calls are TRBV11-2 and TRBJ2-5; D is perhaps TRBD2 (6 bases). Trimming left V 1 base short and J 5 bases short, with 11 bases between. This CDR3 has 14 residues. Germline CDR1 is SGHAT and CDR2 is FQNNGV. The CDR3 region is CASSLVPGVETQYF. CDR3 sequence (DNA): TGTGCCAGCAGCTTAGTTCCGGGGGTGGAGACCCAGTACTTC.

The genes are TRBV19 and TRBJ1-1, with D maybe TRBD1 (6 bases). Per the germline V gene, CDR1 is LNHDA and CDR2 is SQIVND (reference sequence). This CDR3 is built from 16 residues. Trimming shortened V by 1 base and J by 3 bases, and 15 bases separated the two germline ends. The CDR3 sequence is CASSIGGGHSDTEAFF. CDR3 sequence (DNA): TGTGCCAGTAGTATAGGGGGGGGACACTCGGACACTGAAGCTTTCTTT.

V is TRBV11-2 and J is TRBJ2-7; 7 nucleotides match TRBD2. The germline V gene has CDR1 SGHAT and CDR2 FQNNGV. This CDR3 spans 14 amino acids. J lost 2 bases, V lost 8 bases, and 9 bases had no gene match. The CDR3 protein is CASGPGGAAYEQYF. The CDR3 DNA reads as TGTGCCAGCGGGCCGGGGGGAGCTGCCTACGAGCAGTACTTC.

V usage is TRBV7-9 and J usage is TRBJ2-7, with a tentative D call TRBD2 (5 bases). Germline V gives CDR1 SEHNR, CDR2 FQNEAQ (reference sequence). Trimming stripped 5 bases from V and 1 base from J, with 21 bases between. The CDR3 covers 17 residues. In DNA, the CDR3 is TGTGCCAGCAGCCCGCTCCAAGCCCAGGAGCGGTCCTACGAGCAGTACTTC. This encodes CASSPLQAQERSYEQYF.

The chain carries TRBV6-5 and TRBJ2-7, with TRBD2 matching 8 bases. CDR1 and CDR2 (germline): MNHEY, SVGAGI. V shed 2 bases, J shed 3 bases, and the junction held 0 bases outside the gene matches. This CDR3 region has 13 residues. The CDR3 sequence is CASSYTSGYEQYF. The CDR3 region has the DNA TGTGCCAGCAGTTACACTAGCGGCTACGAGCAGTACTTC.

For the CDR3, the DNA is TGTGCCAGCAGCCCAGCAGTAGCGGGAGCCAGTCGGAATGAGCAGTTCTTC. It encodes CASSPAVAGASRNEQFF. The chain employs TRBV13 and TRBJ2-1; 9 nucleotides match TRBD2. Trimming took 5 bases from V and 7 from J; bases not matched to a gene: 15. The CDR3 is 17 amino acids. Per germline, CDR1 PRHDT and CDR2 FYEKMQ (reference sequence).

This clone has only a few counts. The chain joins TRBV29-1 to TRBJ2-7; 9 positions match TRBD1. CDR1 is SQVTM and CDR2 is ANQGSEA in the germline V gene. V gave up 6 bases and J gave up 3 bases; unmatched junction bases: 3. The CDR3 is made up of 12 amino acids. The CDR3 bases are TGCAGCGTACAGACAGGGGGCTACGAGCAGTACTTC. It is translated as CSVQTGGYEQYF.

The V gene is TRBV6-1, the J gene TRBJ1-3, with D unresolved. The CDR3 has 14 amino acids. Germline CDR1 is MNHNS and CDR2 is SASEGT. V was shortened by 3 bases and J by 3 bases, with 9 bases between the two germline ends. Here the CDR3 reads CASSEAGGGNTIYF. The DNA of the CDR3 is TGTGCCAGCAGTGAGGCGGGTGGTGGAAACACCATATATTTT.